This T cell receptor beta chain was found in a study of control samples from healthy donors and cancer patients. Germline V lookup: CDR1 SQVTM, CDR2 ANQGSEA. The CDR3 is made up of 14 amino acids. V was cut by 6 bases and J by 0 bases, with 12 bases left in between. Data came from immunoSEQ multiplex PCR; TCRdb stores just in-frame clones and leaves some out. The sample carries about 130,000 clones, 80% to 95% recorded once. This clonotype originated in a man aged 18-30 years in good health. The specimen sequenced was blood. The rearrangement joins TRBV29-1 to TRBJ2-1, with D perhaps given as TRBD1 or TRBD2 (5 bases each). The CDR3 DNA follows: TGCAGCGTCGGGACGGCCAGCTCCTACAATGAGCAGTTCTTC. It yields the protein CSVGTASSYNEQFF.